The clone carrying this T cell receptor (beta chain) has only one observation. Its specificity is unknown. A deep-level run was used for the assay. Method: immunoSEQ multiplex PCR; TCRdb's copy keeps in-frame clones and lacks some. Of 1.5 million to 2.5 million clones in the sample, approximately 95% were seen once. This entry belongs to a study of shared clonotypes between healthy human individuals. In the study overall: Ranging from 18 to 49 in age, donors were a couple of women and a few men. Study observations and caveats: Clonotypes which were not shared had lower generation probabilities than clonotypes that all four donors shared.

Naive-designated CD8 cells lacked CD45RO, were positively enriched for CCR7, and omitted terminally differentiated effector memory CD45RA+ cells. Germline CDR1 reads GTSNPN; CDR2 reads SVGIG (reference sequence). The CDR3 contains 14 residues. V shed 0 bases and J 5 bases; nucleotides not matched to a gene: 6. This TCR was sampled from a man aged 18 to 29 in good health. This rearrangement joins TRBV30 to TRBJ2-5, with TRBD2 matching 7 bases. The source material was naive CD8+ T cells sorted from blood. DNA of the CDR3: TGTGCCTGGAGTGTAGAGCGGCGGGAGGAGACCCAGTACTTC. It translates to CAWSVERREETQYF. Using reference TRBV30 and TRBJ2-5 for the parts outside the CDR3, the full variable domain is SQTIHQWPATLVQPVGSPLSLECTVEGTSNPNLYWYRQAAGRGLQLLFYSVGIGQISSEVPQNLSASRPQDRQFILSSKKLLLSDSGFYLCAWSVERREETQYFGPGTRLLVL.